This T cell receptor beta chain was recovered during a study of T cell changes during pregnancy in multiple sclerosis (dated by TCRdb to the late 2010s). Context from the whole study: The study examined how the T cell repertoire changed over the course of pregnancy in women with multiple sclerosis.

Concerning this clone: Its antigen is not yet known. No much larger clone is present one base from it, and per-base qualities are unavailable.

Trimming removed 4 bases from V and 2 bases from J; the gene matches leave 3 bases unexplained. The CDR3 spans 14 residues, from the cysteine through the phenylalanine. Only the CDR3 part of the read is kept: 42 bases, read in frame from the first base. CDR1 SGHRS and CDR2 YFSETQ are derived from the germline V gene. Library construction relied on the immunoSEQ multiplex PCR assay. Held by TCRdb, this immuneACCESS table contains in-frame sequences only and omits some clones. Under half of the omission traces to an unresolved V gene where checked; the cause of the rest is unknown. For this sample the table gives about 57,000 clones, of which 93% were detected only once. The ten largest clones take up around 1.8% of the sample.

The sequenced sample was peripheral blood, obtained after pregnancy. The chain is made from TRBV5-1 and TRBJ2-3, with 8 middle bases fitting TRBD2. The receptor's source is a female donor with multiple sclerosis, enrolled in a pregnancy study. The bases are TGCGCCAGCAGCCCTAGCGGGCTCACAGATACGCAGTATTTT. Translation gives CASSPSGLTDTQYF.